This T cell receptor beta chain was retrieved from a study of identifying expanded T cells in peripheral blood. Study-wide points: Variance in clone template counts between approximately 2-week samples significantly increased with total template count across all healthy donors. Over about two and four weeks, about 16 and 20 clones changed, versus roughly 1.2 between replicates.

CDR3 size: 16 residues. Germline V lookup: CDR1 SGHNT, CDR2 YYREEE (reference sequence). V lost 4 bases to trimming and J lost 2 bases, with 17 bases between them. Using immunoSEQ multiplex PCR, the repertoire was profiled, and TCRdb retains in-frame clones only, with some absent. The sample records tens of thousands of clones, 70% to 85% being singletons. Note on this clone: What it recognizes is unknown.

No infections or other immune events were documented during collection. The V call is TRBV5-4, the J call TRBJ2-3, with D possibly matching TRBD2 (6 bases). This sequence originates from a person aged 18 to 75 in good health. Sequenced material: blood. The CDR3 spells CASSPWGGADTDTQYF. DNA of the CDR3: TGTGCCAGCAGCCCTTGGGGCGGGGCCGACACAGATACGCAGTATTTT.